This T cell receptor beta chain emerged from a study of cytomegalovirus exposure and HLA in healthy donors. V was shortened by 2 bases and J by 0 bases, with 14 bases between the two germline ends. Germline CDR1 reads MGHDK; CDR2 reads SYGVNS. CDR3 length equals 16 residues. This clone was counted only a few times. PCR used 60 Vbeta primers and 13 Jbeta primers. The data were produced by immunoSEQ multiplex PCR, yet TCRdb's version contains in-frame clones alone and is incomplete. Among about 140,000 clones listed, more than 70% were seen once. The rearrangement joins TRBV25-1 to TRBJ2-7; D is possibly TRBD2 (6 bases). The TCR originated in a man aged 25-40 years in good health and CMV-seronegative. Input material: PBMCs. In DNA form, the CDR3 reads TGTGCCAGCAGTGAACGGCGGGACCATTCCTCCTACGAGCAGTACTTC. Translation gives CASSERRDHSSYEQYF.